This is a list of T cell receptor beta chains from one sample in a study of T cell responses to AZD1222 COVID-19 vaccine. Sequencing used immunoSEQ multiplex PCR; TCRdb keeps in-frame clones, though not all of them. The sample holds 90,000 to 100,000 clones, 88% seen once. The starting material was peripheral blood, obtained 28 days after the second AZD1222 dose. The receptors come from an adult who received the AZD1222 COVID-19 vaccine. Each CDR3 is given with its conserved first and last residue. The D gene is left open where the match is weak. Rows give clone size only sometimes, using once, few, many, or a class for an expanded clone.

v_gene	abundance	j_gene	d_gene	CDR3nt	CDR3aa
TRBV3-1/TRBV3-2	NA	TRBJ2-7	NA	TGTGCCAGCAGCCAAGTAGAAGAACCGGGCCAGTACTTC	CASSQVEEPGQYF
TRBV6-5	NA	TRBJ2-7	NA	TGTGCCAGCAGGACCACTCGGCAGGAGCAGTACTTC	CASRTTRQEQYF
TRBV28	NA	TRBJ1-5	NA	TGTGCCACGAGTTCCGGGGCGGACCTTAACTATCAGCCCCAGCATTTT	CATSSGADLNYQPQHF
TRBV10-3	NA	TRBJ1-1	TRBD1	TGTGCCAACGCAGACAGGGGAGATACTGAAGCTTTCTTT	CANADRGDTEAFF
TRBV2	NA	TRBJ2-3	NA	TGTGCCAGCACCTTCACGGCCGGGGATACGCAGTATTTT	CASTFTAGDTQYF
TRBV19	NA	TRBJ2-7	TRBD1	TGTGCCAGTAGTGGGGCCGGGACAGGGACTAACGAGCAGTACTTC	CASSGAGTGTNEQYF
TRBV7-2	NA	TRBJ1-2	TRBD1	TGTGCCAGCAGCAGAAGTTCAGGGGGCGGGGATGGCTACACCTTC	CASSRSSGGGDGYTF
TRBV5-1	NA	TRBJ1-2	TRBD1	TGCGCCAGCAGCTTGGCGGGACAGGGGGCTTATGGCTACACCTTC	CASSLAGQGAYGYTF
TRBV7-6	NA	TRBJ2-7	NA	TGTGCCAGCAGCTTAGTAGCCAGTTCTTTCTACGAGCAGTACTTC	CASSLVASSFYEQYF
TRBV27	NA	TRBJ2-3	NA	TGTGCCAGCAGTACAGGGACTAGCACAGATACGCAGTATTTT	CASSTGTSTDTQYF
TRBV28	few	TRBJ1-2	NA	TGTGCCAGCAGTTTAGGCAGGGAGGATGGCTACACCTTC	CASSLGREDGYTF
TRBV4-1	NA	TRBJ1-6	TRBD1	TGCGCCAGCAGCCAACAAAGGGGGGGACAGGGTAATTCACCCCTCCACTTT	CASSQQRGGQGNSPLHF
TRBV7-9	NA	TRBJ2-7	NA	TGTGCCAGCACTGGCGGGTCGCTCTCTCCCTACGAGCAGTACTTC	CASTGGSLSPYEQYF
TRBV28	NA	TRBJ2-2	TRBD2	TGTGCCAGCAGTTTAGGGGGAGGGGTCCCCGGGGAGCTGTTTTTT	CASSLGGGVPGELFF
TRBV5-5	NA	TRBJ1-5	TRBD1	TGTGCCAGCATGGTAGGGGGCTCTTATAGCAATCAGCCCCAGCATTTT	CASMVGGSYSNQPQHF
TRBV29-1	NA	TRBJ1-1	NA	TGCAGCGTTGAAGGGCTTACTGGCGCTTTCTTT	CSVEGLTGAFF
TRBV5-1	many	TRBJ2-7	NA	TGCGCCAGCAGCTTGATGTACGACGGAGTAGGCGAGCAGTACTTC	CASSLMYDGVGEQYF
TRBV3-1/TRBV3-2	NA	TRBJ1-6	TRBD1	TGTGCCAGCACTCAGGGGGAGTATTCACCCCTCCACTTT	CASTQGEYSPLHF
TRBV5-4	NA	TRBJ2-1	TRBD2	TGTGCCAGCAGTACCGGGACTAGCGTGAATGAGCAGTTCTTC	CASSTGTSVNEQFF
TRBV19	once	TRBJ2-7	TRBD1	TGTGCCAGTAGCTACCGGGACAGTTCCTACGAGCAGTACTTC	CASSYRDSSYEQYF
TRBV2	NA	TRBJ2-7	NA	TGTGCCAGCAGTCGCGACACTCCCGACTCCGCACTCTACGAGCAGTACTTC	CASSRDTPDSALYEQYF
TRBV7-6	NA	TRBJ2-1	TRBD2	TGTGCCAGCAGCTCGACTAGCGGGGATTACAATGAGCAGTTCTTC	CASSSTSGDYNEQFF
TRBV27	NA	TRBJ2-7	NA	TGTGCCAGCTCCTTAACTTCCCGGGCAAGCTCCTACGAGCAGTACTTC	CASSLTSRASSYEQYF
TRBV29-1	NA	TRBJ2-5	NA	TGCAGCGTAAGGGTATTGGAAGAAGGGACCCAGTACTTC	CSVRVLEEGTQYF
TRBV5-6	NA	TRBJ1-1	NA	TGTGCCAGCAGCTTGGGGGGTCAACAGTACACTGAAGCTTTCTTT	CASSLGGQQYTEAFF
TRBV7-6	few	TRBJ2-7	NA	TGTGCCAGCAGCTTAGCGCGGGCCCGCGAGCAGTACTTC	CASSLARAREQYF
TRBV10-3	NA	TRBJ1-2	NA	TGTGCCATCAGGGGCCCGGGGACTTTCGCCTATGGCTACACCTTC	CAIRGPGTFAYGYTF
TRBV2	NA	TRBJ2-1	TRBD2	TGTGCCAGCAGGAGCGGGATTCGGGACAATGAGCAGTTCTTC	CASRSGIRDNEQFF
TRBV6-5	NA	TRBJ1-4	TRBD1	TGTGCCAGCAGCCCAAGACAGGGGATTAATGAAAAACTGTTTTTT	CASSPRQGINEKLFF
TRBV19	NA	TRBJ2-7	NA	TGTGCCAGTAGCGGGGTCCACGAGCAGTACTTC	CASSGVHEQYF
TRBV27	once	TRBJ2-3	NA	TGTGCCAGCAGACTAGCTCAATCCACAGATACGCAGTATTTT	CASRLAQSTDTQYF
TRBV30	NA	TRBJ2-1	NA	TGTGCCTGGAGTGACGGGGGGCTCTACAATGAGCAGTTCTTC	CAWSDGGLYNEQFF
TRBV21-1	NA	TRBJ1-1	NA	TGTGCCAGCAGCAAAGAGGTGGGCACTGAAGCTTTCTTT	CASSKEVGTEAFF
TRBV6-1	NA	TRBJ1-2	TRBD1	TGTGCCAGCAGTGAAGGGTCGGGAAGGGGGCGCGGCTATGGCTACACCTTC	CASSEGSGRGRGYGYTF
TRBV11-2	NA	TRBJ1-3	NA	TGTGCCAGCAGCTTCGTTGGCTCTGGAAACACCATATATTTT	CASSFVGSGNTIYF
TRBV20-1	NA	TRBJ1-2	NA	TGCAGTGCCATTAGGGGCCGGGGCTACACCTTC	CSAIRGRGYTF
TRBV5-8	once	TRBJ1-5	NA	TGTGCCAGCAGCTTTGGACATCAGCCCCAGCATTTT	CASSFGHQPQHF
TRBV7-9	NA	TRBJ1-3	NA	TGTGCCAGCCCTAACGGAAACACCATATATTTT	CASPNGNTIYF
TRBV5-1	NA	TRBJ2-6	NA	TGCGCCAGCAGCCGGGACTTTTCTGGGGCCAACGTCCTGACTTTC	CASSRDFSGANVLTF
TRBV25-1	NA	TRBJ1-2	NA	TGTGCCAGCAGTGAACGCGGCTACCAAGGGGGTCGGAACTATGGCTACACCTTC	CASSERGYQGGRNYGYTF
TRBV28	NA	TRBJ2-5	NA	TGTGCCAGCAGTTTGGGAAGCGAAGAGACCCAGTACTTC	CASSLGSEETQYF